This TCR beta chain was obtained from a study of identifying expanded T cells in peripheral blood. The CDR3 spans 14 residues. The germline V gene encodes CDR1 LNHDA and CDR2 SQIVND (reference sequence). After removal of 9 bases from V and 5 bases from J, the junction contained 13 bases not matched to a gene. The method was immunoSEQ multiplex PCR; TCRdb's version includes in-frame clones alone and lacks a portion of them. This table holds approximately 85,000 clones, roughly 81% found once. The sequenced sample consisted of blood. The chain couples TRBV19 to TRBJ2-7, with TRBD1 matching over 7 bases. The clonotype originates from a person between 18 and 69 years old in good health. The CDR3 is CASGITGTVDEQYF. DNA of the CDR3: TGTGCCAGCGGGATTACCGGGACAGTAGACGAGCAGTACTTC.